The clone carrying this T cell receptor beta chain was seen repeatedly, ten times or more. What it binds is not known. The library was built for alpha chains, so this beta chain is an off-target read and its size means little. Time point reported: sample taken at primary tumor resection. The cohort: approximately 66 early-stage, untreated non-small cell lung cancer patients. These data belong to a study of spatial heterogeneity in lung cancer. Findings and caveats of the study: How many expanded intratumoral alpha and beta TCRs were present tracked the tumor mutation count, which was a count of nonsynonymous mutations.

One entry per CDR3 protein, called by TCRdb with MiXCR from the 5' RACE reads. The sample contains 14,000 or so distinct CDR3 sequences, over 3.5% of which appear only once. This TCR was recovered from a female donor with early-stage non-small cell lung cancer. Specimen: lung tumor tissue, collected at surgery.

CDR3 in DNA: TGTGCCAGCAGCAAGGCGGTCGGCGGGGGGTTTCGCTCCTACAATGAGCAGTTCTTC. As protein: CASSKAVGGGFRSYNEQFF. This rearrangement joins TRBV2 to TRBJ2-1; the match to TRBD2 covers 8 bases. CDR1 and CDR2 (germline): SNHLY, FYNNEI. The CDR3 extends over 19 amino acids. V shed 6 bases, J shed 0 bases, and the junction held 16 bases outside the gene matches.